Given below is one T cell receptor (beta chain) in context. In the original analysis: Estimated nucleated cell counts came from reference gene primer amplification. The method was immunoSEQ multiplex PCR; TCRdb's version includes in-frame clones alone and lacks a portion of them. The V and J calls and clone size come from that table; D and trimming were worked out from the DNA. Here the sample spans 350,000 to 400,000 clones, about 90% being singletons. This sample is drawn from a study of blood T cell repertoires in COVID-19. The wider study: PBMCs, B-cell-depleted T cells, or T cells were the source of the cDNA or gDNA that made up the material.

V lost 4 bases to trimming and J lost 1 base; unmatched junction nucleotides: 14. The length of the CDR3 is 19 residues. From germline, CDR1 is MNHEY and CDR2 SMNVEV (reference sequence). The chain uses TRBV27 and TRBJ2-4; 9 bases are a match to TRBD1. This TCR came from a woman aged 25 to 39 who had recovered from COVID-19. Sequenced sample: PBMCs or T cells enriched from blood (not recorded which). The CDR3 DNA sequence: TGTGCCAGCAGTTCGCATACGATACAGGGGGCCGGGGCCAAAAACATTCAGTACTTC. Its translation: CASSSHTIQGAGAKNIQYF.